This TCR beta chain stems from a study of OX40 agonist ivuxolimab in advanced cancers. On the study more broadly: In three patients, partial responses were observed, one with hepatocellular carcinoma and two with cutaneous melanoma.

Findings of the study overall: At 0.1 to 3.0 mg/kg and by week 6, CD4+ and CD8+ T cells in the blood had expanded clonally. Fewer expanded clones were found on average in CD4+ than in CD8+ T cells.

Measured with immunoSEQ multiplex PCR; TCRdb has only the in-frame clones, and not every one. Of over 40,000 clones listed, roughly 80% are singletons. Concerning this clone: Antigen unknown.

The sample was CD4+ or CD8+ T cells sorted from blood, taken in a trial of the OX40 agonist ivuxolimab. This TCR derives from an adult with an advanced solid tumor such as melanoma, head and neck, liver or kidney cancer.

CDR3 protein: CASSPTSGGSKGREQFF. The DNA of the CDR3 is TGTGCCAGCAGTCCGACTAGCGGGGGCTCTAAGGGGCGGGAGCAGTTCTTC. The chain combines TRBV28 with TRBJ2-1; 12 nucleotides line up with TRBD2. CDR3 length equals 17 residues. V trimming: 5 bases; J trimming: 10 bases; junction bases outside the gene matches: 15. The germline gives CDR1 MDHEN, CDR2 SYDVKM.